A selection of T cell receptor beta chains follows, all from one sample in a study of beta chain features in type 1 diabetes. Some clones are missing from TCRdb's copy, which holds only in-frame ones; the method was immunoSEQ multiplex PCR. The sample lists some 410,000 clones; roughly an eighth were seen once. Sequences were obtained from naive CD4+ T cells from blood. These receptors were collected from a woman aged 18-29 years in good health. Both conserved end residues are part of each CDR3. A D gene is named only where the DNA matches it firmly. The size of a clone is reported for some rows only, either as once, few or many, or as a class for expanded clones.

.,TRBJ1-2,.,TRBV4-1,TGCGCCAGCAGCCAGGGTCTTATTGCCAGGGATGGCTACACCTTC,CASSQGLIARDGYTF
.,TRBJ2-3,.,TRBV7-2,TGTGCCAGCAGCTTAGTTGACAACTCAGATACGCAGTATTTT,CASSLVDNSDTQYF
.,TRBJ1-6,.,TRBV2,TGTGCCAGCAGTGAGAATCTTCCCCTCCACTTT,CASSENLPLHF
.,TRBJ2-1,.,TRBV29-1,TGCAGCGGATCTAACTGGAATGAGCAGTTCTTC,CSGSNWNEQFF
.,TRBJ2-3,.,TRBV5-4,TGTGCCAGCACCTTGAGAGATACGCAGTATTTT,CASTLRDTQYF
TRBD2,TRBJ2-1,few,TRBV30,TGTGCCTGGGCGCCCGGGACTAGCGTCAATGAGCAGTTCTTC,CAWAPGTSVNEQFF
.,TRBJ2-7,few,TRBV25-1,TGTGCCAGCAGTGGACCCGGGTCCCTTGTATGGCAGTACTTC,CASSGPGSLVWQYF
.,TRBJ1-2,.,TRBV7-9,TGTGCCAGCAGCCCCTTTGTCGGGCAGGCTAACTATGGCTACACCTTC,CASSPFVGQANYGYTF
TRBD2,TRBJ2-3,few,TRBV9,TGTGCCAGCAGCGGTAAGGCGGGGGGACTACTTAGCACAGATACGCAGTATTTT,CASSGKAGGLLSTDTQYF
TRBD1,TRBJ1-5,.,TRBV7-2,TGTGCCAGCAGCCAAGGGCAGGGGGCAATAAATCAGCCCCAGCATTTT,CASSQGQGAINQPQHF